The next 22 T cell receptor beta chains were all read from a single sample in a study of cytomegalovirus exposure and HLA in healthy donors. In the PCR, 60 Vbeta and 13 Jbeta primers were used. Measured with immunoSEQ multiplex PCR; TCRdb has only the in-frame clones, and not every one. Among fewer than 150,000 clones listed, 60% to 85% were seen once. Sequences were obtained from PBMCs. The source is a woman aged 40 to 50 in good health and CMV-seropositive.

DNA for the CDR3: TGTGCCAGTAGTATAGGACAGGGGCCCCAGCATTTT. Its protein product is CASSIGQGPQHF. The rearrangement uses TRBV19 and TRBJ1-5, with 7 bases lining up with TRBD1. V was pared by 1 base and J by 9 bases, with 0 bases of the junction left unmatched. Germline V gene sequence: CDR1 LNHDA, CDR2 SQIVND (reference sequence). The CDR3 loop spans 12 amino acids. The full variable domain, in which reference TRBV19 and TRBJ1-5 provide the parts outside the CDR3, is DGGITQSPKYLFRKEGQNVTLSCEQNLNHDAMYWYRQDPGQGLRLIYYSQIVNDFQKGDIAEGYSVSREKKESFPLTVTSAQKNPTAFYLCASSIGQGPQHFGDGTRLSIL.

This clone was seen a few times. The chain combines TRBV4-1 with TRBJ1-4; possible D gene TRBD1, 6 bases. The germline CDR1 and CDR2 sequences are MGHRA and YSYEKL. V was clipped by 5 bases and J by 0 bases, with 10 bases between them. This CDR3 spans 15 amino acids. This chain's CDR3 is CASSTRTATNEKLFF. CDR3 nucleotide sequence: TGCGCCAGCAGCACCCGGACAGCAACTAATGAAAAACTGTTTTTT.

The chain is built from TRBV2 and TRBJ2-3; 9 bases agree with TRBD2. Looked up from germline, CDR1 is SNHLY and CDR2 is FYNNEI. The CDR3 contains 15 residues. Germline trimming cut 4 bases from V and 3 bases from J; bases unmatched to any gene: 5. For the CDR3, the DNA is TGTGCCAGCAGTGTGGTTAGCGGGGGAACAGATACGCAGTATTTT. This codes for CASSVVSGGTDTQYF.

This chain uses TRBV27 with TRBJ2-3; 8 nucleotides agree with TRBD2. V lost 6 bases and J lost 0; bases outside the gene matches: 11. The length of the CDR3 is 17 residues. Germline values: CDR1 MNHEY, CDR2 SMNVEV (reference sequence). The CDR3 DNA is TGTGCCAGCAGCTTCCTTGGACTAGCCATTAGCACAGATACGCAGTATTTT. Encoded protein: CASSFLGLAISTDTQYF.

The J gene is TRBJ1-2, the V gene TRBV6-6, with a possible D match to TRBD1 (5 bases). From germline, CDR1 is MNHNY and CDR2 SVGAGI (reference sequence). This CDR3 region has 15 residues. V was pared by 6 bases and J by 4 bases, with 18 bases between. In DNA, the CDR3 is TGTGCCAGCAGCCGTGACAGCCCGACACTCTATGGCTACACCTTC. This encodes CASSRDSPTLYGYTF.

The chain couples TRBV29-1 to TRBJ2-2, with 9 bases aligning to TRBD1. The CDR3 loop spans 14 amino acids. Germline V lookup: CDR1 SQVTM, CDR2 ANQGSEA. The V segment lost 4 bases and the J segment 4 bases; nucleotides outside the gene matches: 4. The CDR3 bases are TGCAGCGTTGGGACAGGGGCTACCACCGGGGAGCTGTTTTTT. It yields the protein CSVGTGATTGELFF.

The CDR3 bases are TGTGCCAGCAGCCCAGGACTAGCGGGAGTCTACGAGCAGTACTTC. Protein product: CASSPGLAGVYEQYF. J is TRBJ2-7 and V is TRBV9; 13 bases are shared with TRBD2. V was pared by 4 bases and J by 3 bases, with 4 bases of the junction left unmatched. Germline values: CDR1 SGDLS, CDR2 YYNGEE. The CDR3 length is 15 residues.

This clone has more than one count but fewer than ten. The J gene is TRBJ1-1, the V gene TRBV6-5; no reliable D call. Germline CDR1 is MNHEY and CDR2 is SVGAGI. Trimming took off 8 bases at V and 1 base at J, with 11 bases between the two ends. This CDR3 has 13 amino acids. CDR3 sequence (DNA): TGTGCCAGCCAGACTCATAAGAACACTGAAGCTTTCTTT. Translation gives CASQTHKNTEAFF.

The chain combines TRBV6-1 with TRBJ2-7; D might be TRBD1 (5 bases). Germline CDR1 MNHNS, CDR2 SASEGT. The V and J ends lost 5 bases and 0 bases respectively, with 8 bases between them. The CDR3 runs to 13 residues. CDR3 region: CASSQTASYEQYF. The DNA of the CDR3 is TGTGCCAGCAGTCAGACAGCCTCCTACGAGCAGTACTTC.

This rearrangement joins TRBV6-5 to TRBJ1-2, with D perhaps matching TRBD1 (5 bases). CDR3 length: 14 residues. Germline CDR1 MNHEY, CDR2 SVGAGI. V lost 10 bases, J lost 3 bases, and 18 bases lay in between. This CDR3 is CATSYRHSDYGYTF. As DNA, the CDR3 is TGTGCCACTTCGTACAGGCATTCGGACTATGGCTACACCTTC.

The chain links TRBV5-6 to TRBJ2-1, with 8 bases fitting TRBD2. The CDR3 has 12 amino acids. CDR1 and CDR2 (germline): SGHDT, YYEEEE. V was pared by 4 bases and J by 11 bases, with 5 bases of the junction left unmatched. CDR3 amino acids: CASSPLAAKQFF. The CDR3 DNA is TGTGCCAGCAGCCCACTAGCGGCTAAGCAGTTCTTC.

The gene calls are TRBV18 and TRBJ1-3; D may be TRBD1 (5 bases). This CDR3 has 18 residues. V was pared by 3 bases and J by 2 bases, with 20 bases between. Germline loops: CDR1 KGHSH, CDR2 LQKENI. The CDR3 DNA is TGTGCCAGCTCACCGATACGCAGGGAAGGTGTTGCTGGAAACACCATATATTTT. Protein sequence: CASSPIRREGVAGNTIYF.

The chain joins TRBV5-1 to TRBJ2-5, with 7 bases matching TRBD1. The DNA end is a closer match to TRBJ2-7, so the J assignment may be wrong. CDR1 is SGHRS and CDR2 is YFSETQ in the germline V gene. The CDR3 is 14 residues long. CDR3 DNA: TGCGCCAGCAGCTTGGAGGGGGCGTCCTACGAGCAGTACTTC. It encodes CASSLEGASYEQYF.

The chain uses TRBV19 and TRBJ2-1; D is possibly TRBD2 (5 bases). Germline V gene sequence: CDR1 LNHDA, CDR2 SQIVND (reference sequence). The CDR3 totals 17 residues. Trimming removed 8 bases at V and 2 bases at J, with 22 bases between. CDR3 nucleotides: TGTGCCAGTGCCGGTAGAGCCGAGACTAAACCCTACAATGAGCAGTTCTTC. The encoded protein is CASAGRAETKPYNEQFF.

This rearrangement joins TRBV2 to TRBJ1-4, with 11 bases fitting TRBD1. Germline CDR1 reads SNHLY; CDR2 reads FYNNEI. The CDR3 runs 16 residues. The V gene end was trimmed by 1 base and the J gene end by 7 bases; junction bases not matched to a gene: 5. DNA for the CDR3: TGTGCCAGCAGTGAAGGGACAGGGGGCTGGGGTGAAAAACTGTTTTTT. Amino acids: CASSEGTGGWGEKLFF.

The genes are TRBV10-2 and TRBJ2-1; 12 positions match TRBD1. The CDR3 loop spans 13 amino acids. The J segment lost 7 bases and the V segment lost 7 bases, leaving 2 bases of the junction unmatched. Per germline, CDR1 WSHSY and CDR2 SAAADI. This chain's CDR3 is CASTGQGANEQFF. DNA for the CDR3: TGCGCCAGCACGGGACAGGGGGCAAATGAGCAGTTCTTC.

The rearrangement uses TRBV19 and TRBJ1-5, with D unresolved. This CDR3 is 12 amino acids long. Germline assignment: CDR1 LNHDA and CDR2 SQIVND (reference sequence). V was shortened by 5 bases and J by 9 bases, with 11 bases between the two germline ends. The CDR3 DNA sequence: TGTGCCAGTAGTTCAGACATTCGGCCCCAGCATTTT. Translated: CASSSDIRPQHF.

The chain couples TRBV5-5 to TRBJ2-2, with 7 bases identical to TRBD1. Germline V gene sequence: CDR1 SGHKS, CDR2 YYEKEE (reference sequence). This CDR3 region has 16 residues. J gave up 2 bases and V 4 bases, and 8 bases lay outside the gene matches. The CDR3 nucleotides are TGTGCCAGCAGCGCCCGGACAGGAGGTAACACCGGGGAGCTGTTTTTT. Translation gives CASSARTGGNTGELFF. Supplemented by reference TRBV5-5 and TRBJ2-2, the full variable domain reads DAGVTQSPTHLIKTRGQQVTLRCSPISGHKSVSWYQQVLGQGPQFIFQYYEKEERGRGNFPDRFSARQFPNYSSELNVNALLLGDSALYLCASSARTGGNTGELFFGEGSRLTVL.

This rearrangement joins TRBV10-3 to TRBJ1-4, with 7 bases matching TRBD1. V was pared by 7 bases and J by 7 bases, with 9 bases of the junction left unmatched. Looked up from germline, CDR1 is ENHRY and CDR2 is SYGVKD. This CDR3 comprises 14 residues. The DNA of the CDR3 is TGTGCCATCAATAACGTCAGGGGGACTGAAAAACTGTTTTTT. Amino acid sequence: CAINNVRGTEKLFF.

V and J are TRBV11-2 and TRBJ2-5, with D unclear. CDR1 SGHAT and CDR2 FQNNGV come from the germline V gene. Trimming removed 3 bases at V and 0 bases at J, with 8 bases between. This CDR3 is built from 14 residues. The CDR3 loop is CASSFRGDQETQYF. The DNA of the CDR3 is TGTGCCAGCAGCTTTCGCGGAGACCAAGAGACCCAGTACTTC.

This chain links TRBV2 with TRBJ1-1; tentative D call: TRBD1 (5 bases). This CDR3 spans 14 amino acids. Trimming took 4 bases from V and 5 from J, leaving 14 bases between them. Germline assignment: CDR1 SNHLY and CDR2 FYNNEI. CDR3: CASSVGGGGTEAFF. The CDR3 DNA follows: TGTGCCAGCAGTGTCGGGGGAGGAGGAACTGAAGCTTTCTTT.

The chain couples TRBV5-1 to TRBJ2-7; 9 bases are shared with TRBD1. V lost 4 bases to trimming and J lost 5 bases; unmatched junction nucleotides: 10. CDR3 length: 15 amino acids. The germline CDR1 and CDR2 sequences are SGHRS and YFSETQ. The CDR3 reads CASSAYRGLGNEQYF. The CDR3 nucleotides are TGCGCCAGCAGCGCGTACAGGGGGCTCGGAAACGAGCAGTACTTC.